The source of this T cell receptor beta chain is a study of T cell repertoires in cytomegalovirus infection. Whole-study context: Public TCR beta signatures provided an indication of both CMV infection and a matching HLA type. Broader study findings: The ex vivo response showed dominance by HLA-C-restricted CMV-specific TCR beta clonotypes.

Comment on this clonotype: No antigen is known for it.

TCRdb ran MiXCR on the reads and lists one entry per CDR3 protein. Of 650,000 to 850,000 distinct CDR3 sequences in the sample, approximately 32% were seen once. This CDR3 has 12 residues. The J segment lost 8 bases and the V segment lost 6 bases, leaving 4 bases of the junction unmatched. From germline, CDR1 is MNHEY and CDR2 SMNVEV (reference sequence). Here the sequenced sample was cultured CD8+ T cells from PBMCs, taken from culture after CMV antigen stimulation. The V gene is TRBV27, the J gene TRBJ1-2; 9 positions agree with TRBD1. This receptor was identified in a human donor in good health (CMV status not recorded). Some clones in this sample may be carry-over from other donors' samples. The CDR3 sequence is CASRTGGRGYTF. CDR3 DNA sequence: TGTGCCAGCAGGACAGGGGGTCGGGGCTACACCTTC.